The clone carrying this T cell receptor beta chain turned up a few times. Antigen specificity is unknown. This entry is derived from a study of cytomegalovirus exposure and HLA in healthy donors. Overall study results and limits: Later, an analysis showed that TCR beta chains associated with HLA were more clonally expanded than others that were equally common.

Researchers ran the PCR with 60 Vbeta and 13 Jbeta primers. The table came from immunoSEQ multiplex PCR; TCRdb's copy has only in-frame clones and leaves some out. The repertoire holds 150,000 to 200,000 clones, with roughly 80% as singletons. V was pared by 4 bases and J by 0 bases, with 12 bases between. Germline-derived CDR1 and CDR2 are MNHEY and SMNVEV (reference sequence). This CDR3 has 15 residues. The sequence derives from a woman aged 45-65 years in good health and CMV-seronegative. The chain recombines TRBV27 with TRBJ1-1, with D maybe TRBD1 (6 bases). The specimen was PBMCs. CDR3 protein: CASSSPGHMNTEAFF. The DNA of the CDR3 is TGTGCCAGCAGTTCCCCGGGACACATGAACACTGAAGCTTTCTTT.